One sample yielded the 31 T cell receptor beta chains listed below, sequenced in a study of T cells in localized non-small cell lung cancer (dated by TCRdb to 2020 to 2021). The library was obtained by the immunoSEQ multiplex PCR assay. The table comes from immuneACCESS by way of TCRdb, which keeps in-frame sequences with V and J called. Part of the clones is missing from these tables; in studies checked, under half for an unresolved V gene and the rest for unknown reasons. Across this sample there are 70,000 to 75,000 clones, with approximately 84% seen only once. Of the sample, under 1.5% falls within the top ten clones. The sequences come from peripheral blood, collected before any cancer treatment. These receptors all come from a female donor at least 60 years old with stage I lung adenocarcinoma.

For the CDR3, the DNA is TGTGCCAGCAGTTCCACGGGGGGGATAGGGACAGATACGCAGTATTTT. Translated: CASSSTGGIGTDTQYF. The chain is built from TRBV2 and TRBJ2-3, with 8 bases lining up with TRBD2. Germline loops: CDR1 SNHLY, CDR2 FYNNEI. Trimming removed 5 bases from V and 3 bases from J; junction bases left unmatched: 10. The CDR3 runs to 16 residues.

The chain carries TRBV6-5 and TRBJ2-5; 8 bases are a match to TRBD2. CDR1 and CDR2 from the germline V gene are MNHEY and SVGAGI. CDR3 length equals 16 residues. V was clipped by 4 bases and J by 5 bases; unmatched bases: 12. The CDR3: CASSLLYRSGGETQYF. DNA of the CDR3: TGTGCCAGCAGTTTACTCTACAGGTCGGGGGGGGAGACCCAGTACTTC.

This chain joins TRBV6-4 and TRBJ2-5, with 7 nucleotides matching TRBD2. J lost 7 bases, V lost 8 bases, and 10 bases had no gene match. Germline lookup yields CDR1 MRHNA and CDR2 SNTAGT. This CDR3 is 13 amino acids long. This CDR3 reads CASASGNGGTQYF. The CDR3, as DNA: TGTGCCAGCGCAAGCGGGAACGGCGGGACCCAGTACTTC.

This sequence joins TRBV5-4 and TRBJ2-3, with 12 nucleotides matching TRBD2. Trimming took 4 bases from V and 0 from J; bases not matched to a gene: 9. Per germline, CDR1 SGHNT and CDR2 YYREEE (reference sequence). The CDR3 has 18 residues. The CDR3 protein is CASSQLAGGTTSTDTQYF. CDR3 sequence (DNA): TGTGCCAGCAGCCAACTAGCGGGGGGTACTACTAGCACAGATACGCAGTATTTT.

The rearrangement links TRBV4-2 to TRBJ2-1; D gene unclear. CDR1 and CDR2 from the germline V gene are LGHNA and YNFKEQ. The CDR3 totals 14 residues. V dropped 5 bases and J dropped 10 bases, with 18 bases sitting between them. This chain's CDR3 is CASSVDLLVREQFF. CDR3 nucleotide sequence: TGTGCCAGCAGCGTCGACCTACTGGTTCGAGAGCAGTTCTTC.

The chain uses TRBV19 and TRBJ2-2; TRBD1 aligns across 7 bases. The germline V gene encodes CDR1 LNHDA and CDR2 SQIVND (reference sequence). The V gene end was trimmed by 3 bases and the J gene end by 4 bases; junction bases not matched to a gene: 2. The CDR3 length is 14 residues. The CDR3 bases are TGTGCCAGTAGTATTAGGGGGCCCACCGGGGAGCTGTTTTTT. Protein product: CASSIRGPTGELFF.

This clone appeared once. V and J are TRBV18 and TRBJ2-3; 8 positions match TRBD1. This CDR3 has 16 residues. Germline CDR1 KGHSH, CDR2 LQKENI. Trimming removed 2 bases from V and 2 bases from J; junction bases left unmatched: 6. Here the CDR3 DNA reads TGTGCCAGCTCACCAGGACAGGGTCAATTCACAGATACGCAGTATTTT. It encodes CASSPGQGQFTDTQYF.

The chain uses TRBV27 and TRBJ2-7; D uncertain. The CDR3 loop spans 13 amino acids. Germline CDR1 and CDR2: MNHEY and SMNVEV (reference sequence). Trimming cost V 3 bases and J 4 bases, with 10 bases left between them. CDR3 region: CASSFSVQYEQYF. CDR3 bases: TGTGCCAGCAGTTTTTCGGTCCAATACGAGCAGTACTTC.

J is TRBJ2-3 and V is TRBV7-9; 11 bases align to TRBD2. The CDR3 runs to 16 residues. Germline-derived CDR1 and CDR2 are SEHNR and FQNEAQ (reference sequence). CDR3 protein: CAIPPASGRSTDTQYF. CDR3 nucleotides: TGTGCTATACCCCCGGCTAGCGGGAGGAGCACAGATACGCAGTATTTT. The whole variable domain, remainder taken from reference TRBV7-9 and TRBJ2-3, is DTGVSQNPRHKITKRGQNVTFRCDPISEHNRLYWYRQTLGQGPEFLTYFQNEAQLEKSRLLSDRFSAERPKGSFSTLEIQRTEQGDSAMYLCAIPPASGRSTDTQYFGPGTRLTVL.

This clone was recorded a few times. The rearrangement uses TRBV4-1 and TRBJ2-7; the match to TRBD2 covers 8 bases. The CDR3 is 14 residues long. V was clipped by 2 bases and J by 7 bases; unmatched bases: 7. Germline CDR1 MGHRA, CDR2 YSYEKL. Here the CDR3 DNA reads TGCGCCAGCAGCCAAACTCCCCGGGGGGGGGAGCAGTACTTC. Translating gives CASSQTPRGGEQYF.

This chain joins TRBV18 and TRBJ1-3, with TRBD1 matching over 7 bases. From germline, CDR1 is KGHSH and CDR2 LQKENI. There are 15 residues in the CDR3. V lost 3 bases, J lost 5 bases, and 7 bases stayed unmatched. The CDR3 bases are TGTGCCAGCTCACCCCCGGGGACAGCTCGAAACACCATATATTTT. It is translated as CASSPPGTARNTIYF. Full variable domain (missing parts from reference TRBV18 and TRBJ1-3): NAGVMQNPRHLVRRRGQEARLRCSPMKGHSHVYWYRQLPEEGLKFMVYLQKENIIDESGMPKERFSAEFPKEGPSILRIQQVVRGDSAAYFCASSPPGTARNTIYFGEGSWLTVV.

The rearrangement links TRBV6-5 to TRBJ2-7, with D possibly matching TRBD2 (5 bases). Trimming pared 0 bases from V and 4 bases from J, leaving 13 bases between. CDR3 size: 15 residues. Germline CDR1 and CDR2: MNHEY and SVGAGI. CDR3 sequence: CASSYSPGKKYEQYF. As DNA, the CDR3 is TGTGCCAGCAGTTACTCCCCGGGGAAGAAGTACGAGCAGTACTTC.

The V call is TRBV6-5, the J call TRBJ2-7; D not resolved. V lost 5 bases and J lost 2, with 10 bases in between. This CDR3 comprises 13 residues. Germline V gene data show CDR1 as MNHEY and CDR2 as SVGAGI. The CDR3 sequence is CASSRISPYEQYF. The CDR3 nucleotides read TGTGCCAGCAGTAGGATCTCACCCTACGAGCAGTACTTC.

The chain is built from TRBV7-3 and TRBJ2-7, with D perhaps matching TRBD1 (5 bases). The ends were cut back, 5 bases at V and 0 bases at J, with 11 bases in the middle. The CDR3 contains 14 residues. The germline V gene has CDR1 SGHTA and CDR2 FQGTGA. The CDR3 DNA follows: TGTGCCAGCAGCCGGACACGCAGCTCCTACGAGCAGTACTTC. Translation: CASSRTRSSYEQYF.

The gene calls are TRBV6-6 and TRBJ1-5; TRBD1 might be the D (6 bases). Germline V gene lookup returns CDR1 MNHNY and CDR2 SVGAGI (reference sequence). There are 16 residues in the CDR3. Trimming pared 6 bases from V and 5 bases from J, leaving 20 bases between. CDR3 residues: CASRPDQGKGDQPQHF. The DNA of the CDR3 is TGTGCCAGCAGACCCGACCAGGGGAAGGGCGATCAGCCCCAGCATTTT.

The chain joins TRBV19 to TRBJ1-5; no clear D gene. CDR3 size: 15 residues. Germline-derived CDR1 and CDR2 are LNHDA and SQIVND (reference sequence). V lost 10 bases to trimming and J lost 0 bases, with 16 bases between them. CDR3 loop: CATSNWQFSNQPQHF. CDR3 nucleotide sequence: TGTGCCACCTCGAATTGGCAGTTTAGCAATCAGCCCCAGCATTTT.

This chain links TRBV28 with TRBJ2-2; tentatively, D is TRBD2 (6 bases). V was cut by 2 bases and J by 4 bases, with 14 bases left in between. The CDR3 spans 16 residues. The germline CDR1 and CDR2 sequences are MDHEN and SYDVKM. CDR3 DNA sequence: TGTGCCAGCAGTTTACGGGCGGGAACGGGCACCGGGGAGCTGTTTTTT. Encoded protein: CASSLRAGTGTGELFF.

This chain uses TRBV28 with TRBJ1-5; TRBD1 agrees at 8 bases. The CDR3 has 14 residues. V shed 5 bases, J shed 6 bases, and the junction held 6 bases outside the gene matches. Germline V gene data show CDR1 as MDHEN and CDR2 as SYDVKM. CDR3: CASSAGGAGQPQHF. The CDR3 nucleotides are TGTGCCAGCAGTGCAGGGGGCGCGGGTCAGCCCCAGCATTTT.

V usage is TRBV28 and J usage is TRBJ1-1; D possibly corresponds to TRBD1 (6 bases). CDR3 size: 14 residues. The germline V gene encodes CDR1 MDHEN and CDR2 SYDVKM. V shed 6 bases and J shed 4 bases, with 15 bases lying between them. The DNA of the CDR3 is TGTGCCAGCAGAGGGCCGGGGGCGGTCACTGAAGCTTTCTTT. It yields the protein CASRGPGAVTEAFF.

In its sample, this clone was seen once. V and J are TRBV11-2 and TRBJ1-1; no clear D gene. Trimming left V 3 bases short and J 1 base short, with 3 bases between. The CDR3 is 12 amino acids. Germline CDR1 reads SGHAT; CDR2 reads FQNNGV. The CDR3 sequence: CASSLENTEAFF. CDR3 DNA: TGTGCCAGCAGCTTGGAGAACACTGAAGCTTTCTTT.

The chain recombines TRBV5-6 with TRBJ1-6, with 8 bases matching TRBD1. V lost 3 bases, J lost 7 bases, and 6 bases stayed unmatched. The CDR3 extends over 15 amino acids. Germline V gene lookup returns CDR1 SGHDT and CDR2 YYEEEE. The DNA for the CDR3 is TGTGCCAGCAGCTCCTTGGACAGGGTGAATTCACCCCTCCACTTT. Amino acids: CASSSLDRVNSPLHF.

J is TRBJ1-5 and V is TRBV7-2; possible D gene TRBD1, 6 bases. The V gene's germline CDR1 is SGHTA and CDR2 FQGNSA. V gave up 1 base and J gave up 6 bases, with 10 bases separating them. This CDR3 spans 14 amino acids. CDR3 nucleotides: TGTGCCAGCAGCTTAGGGGGGCCCACTCAGCCCCAGCATTTT. Its protein is CASSLGGPTQPQHF.

A few counts support this clone. This rearrangement joins TRBV18 to TRBJ2-7; D call uncertain. V dropped 4 bases and J dropped 1 base, with 2 bases sitting between them. This CDR3 is built from 11 residues. Germline V gene lookup returns CDR1 KGHSH and CDR2 LQKENI. CDR3 residues: CASSLSYEQYF. DNA of the CDR3: TGTGCCAGCTCACTATCCTACGAGCAGTACTTC.

This clone has a single count. This chain connects TRBV7-3 to TRBJ2-1, with D perhaps TRBD1 (5 bases). The CDR3 covers 12 residues. The V end lost 5 bases, the J end lost 11 bases, and 13 bases lay between the germline ends. Germline V gene sequence: CDR1 SGHTA, CDR2 FQGTGA. CDR3 amino acids: CASSRDQGQQFF. The CDR3 DNA reads TGTGCCAGCAGCCGCGACCAGGGTCAGCAGTTCTTC. The whole variable domain, remainder taken from reference TRBV7-3 and TRBJ2-1, is GAGVSQTPSNKVTEKGKYVELRCDPISGHTALYWYRQSLGQGPEFLIYFQGTGAADDSGLPNDRFFAVRPEGSVSTLKIQRTERGDSAVYLCASSRDQGQQFFGPGTRLTVL.

The CDR3 bases are TGTGCCAGCAGCCGCACTTCAGGGGGCAGTCAAAACACCATATATTTT. This sequence encodes CASSRTSGGSQNTIYF. The chain recombines TRBV7-8 with TRBJ1-3; 8 nucleotides agree with TRBD1. Germline V gene sequence: CDR1 SGHVS, CDR2 FQNEAQ. This CDR3 region has 16 residues. Trimming removed 5 bases from V and 6 bases from J; junction bases left unmatched: 12.

V usage is TRBV19 and J usage is TRBJ1-2, with TRBD1 as a possible D gene (6 bases). V lost 6 bases to trimming and J lost 4 bases, with 12 bases between them. CDR1 is LNHDA, CDR2 SQIVND, per germline (reference sequence). The CDR3 is 13 amino acids. The CDR3 region has the DNA TGTGCCAGTAGCCAGGGGCGTAGCTATGGCTACACCTTC. Its translation: CASSQGRSYGYTF.

This clone showed up just a few times. The chain combines TRBV27 with TRBJ2-3; 9 bases align to TRBD2. The CDR3 contains 16 residues. Germline trimming cut 5 bases from V and 1 base from J; bases unmatched to any gene: 7. Germline CDR1 MNHEY, CDR2 SMNVEV (reference sequence). The CDR3 region is CASSMGRLAGTDTQYF. Written as DNA, the CDR3 is TGTGCCAGCAGTATGGGTCGACTAGCGGGCACAGATACGCAGTATTTT.

CDR3 loop: CASSNGGGVAYEQYF. The CDR3 DNA is TGTGCCAGCTCCAATGGGGGCGGGGTAGCCTACGAGCAGTACTTC. This chain links TRBV28 with TRBJ2-7; D possibly matches TRBD1 or TRBD2 (6 bases each). The germline V gene has CDR1 MDHEN and CDR2 SYDVKM. The V end was cut by 8 bases, the J end by 2 bases, with 19 bases between. The CDR3 runs 15 residues.

A few counts support this clone. The chain has TRBV10-3 and TRBJ2-2; no reliable D call. Germline assignment: CDR1 ENHRY and CDR2 SYGVKD. Trimming removed 10 bases from V and 7 bases from J, with 13 bases in between. CDR3 size: 12 residues. CDR3 sequence (DNA): TGTGCCACCCGTCCCGAGAACGGGGAGCTGTTTTTT. Translated: CATRPENGELFF.

This chain connects TRBV29-1 to TRBJ2-7; TRBD2 aligns across 10 bases. This CDR3 is 12 amino acids long. V was clipped by 5 bases and J by 4 bases; unmatched bases: 2. Germline CDR1 reads SQVTM; CDR2 reads ANQGSEA. The CDR3 spells CSVRTSGYEQYF. DNA of the CDR3: TGCAGCGTTAGGACTAGCGGATACGAGCAGTACTTC.

The V call is TRBV9, the J call TRBJ2-7; D not resolved. Germline V CDR1 and CDR2: SGDLS, YYNGEE. The CDR3 is made up of 16 amino acids. V was cut by 4 bases and J by 6 bases, with 23 bases left in between. This CDR3 reads CASSLLDDDFLSEQYF. CDR3 nucleotides: TGTGCCAGCAGCCTCTTGGACGACGACTTTCTCTCCGAGCAGTACTTC.